What follows are 32 T cell receptor beta chains derived from one specimen sequenced in a study of T cells after yellow fever vaccination. TCRdb reprocessed the 5' RACE reads via MiXCR and lists one record per CDR3 protein. The table includes 550,000 or so distinct CDR3 sequences, roughly 21% detected once. Sequencing used PBMCs, obtained 15 days after the yellow fever booster vaccination. These receptors were taken from a man aged 25-45 years who received the YFV17D yellow fever vaccine.

The gene calls are TRBV10-1 and TRBJ2-7, with 11 bases lining up with TRBD2. V was pared by 8 bases and J by 6 bases, with 3 bases of the junction left unmatched. The CDR3 spans 12 residues. From germline, CDR1 is WNHNN and CDR2 SYGVQD (reference sequence). The CDR3 nucleotides read TGCGCCAGCGGGCTAGCGGGAGGCGAGCAGTACTTC. It yields the protein CASGLAGGEQYF.

This clonotype was counted between two and nine times. The rearrangement joins TRBV11-2 to TRBJ2-7; D is ambiguous. The length of the CDR3 is 15 residues. The V and J ends lost 4 bases and 2 bases respectively, with 15 bases between them. Germline loops: CDR1 SGHAT, CDR2 FQNNGV. Here the CDR3 reads CASSWGGVNTYEQYF. CDR3 nucleotide sequence: TGTGCCAGCAGCTGGGGTGGGGTAAATACCTACGAGCAGTACTTC.

The chain recombines TRBV21-1 with TRBJ2-7; whether TRBD1, the table's D call, matches the DNA was not checked. TRBV21-1 is a pseudogene. The CDR3 covers 19 residues. Here the CDR3 reads CASSKRQGAASRMSYEQYF. CDR3 DNA: TGTGCCAGCAGCAAACGACAGGGGGCGGCTAGCAGAATGTCCTACGAGCAGTACTTC.

This clonotype was observed a handful of times. The chain is built from TRBV6-5 and TRBJ1-5; D gene uncertain. The CDR3 runs to 13 residues. Per germline, CDR1 MNHEY and CDR2 SVGAGI. V was cut by 4 bases and J by 1 base, with 5 bases left in between. CDR3 amino acids: CASSSASNQPQHF. The CDR3, as DNA: TGTGCCAGCAGTTCAGCAAGCAATCAGCCCCAGCATTTT.

This chain uses TRBV5-1 with TRBJ1-1; D remains ambiguous. The V end was cut by 4 bases, the J end by 6 bases, with 10 bases between. Germline values: CDR1 SGHRS, CDR2 YFSETQ. The CDR3 runs to 12 residues. The CDR3 spells CASSPGLPEAFF. For the CDR3, the DNA is TGCGCCAGCAGCCCAGGACTGCCTGAAGCTTTCTTT. Filled out from reference TRBV5-1 and TRBJ1-1, the complete variable domain reads KAGVTQTPRYLIKTRGQQVTLSCSPISGHRSVSWYQQTPGQGLQFLFEYFSETQRNKGNFPGRFSGRQFSNSRSEMNVSTLELGDSALYLCASSPGLPEAFFGQGTRLTVV.

With respect to this clonotype: One junction end disagrees with the germline gene, perhaps due to a read error. The chain employs TRBV3-1 and TRBJ2-7; no clear D. The CDR3 consists of 16 residues. CDR1 and CDR2 from the germline V gene are LGHDT and YNNKEL (reference sequence). The CDR3 sequence: CASGQDANGPSYEQYF. CDR3 DNA: TGTGCCAGCGGCCAAGATGCGAACGGACCGTCCTACGAGCAGTACTTC.

This clonotype was seen repeatedly, ten times or more. The chain has TRBV18 and TRBJ1-2; D possibly corresponds to TRBD1 (6 bases). The V end was cut by 3 bases, the J end by 6 bases, with 14 bases between. The CDR3 consists of 14 residues. Germline assignment: CDR1 KGHSH and CDR2 LQKENI. In DNA, the CDR3 is TGTGCCAGCTCACCCGGACAGAATTTCAATGGCTACACCTTC. Encoded protein: CASSPGQNFNGYTF. Combining the CDR3 with reference TRBV18 and TRBJ1-2 gives the whole variable domain NAGVMQNPRHLVRRRGQEARLRCSPMKGHSHVYWYRQLPEEGLKFMVYLQKENIIDESGMPKERFSAEFPKEGPSILRIQQVVRGDSAAYFCASSPGQNFNGYTFGSGTRLTVV.

The chain has TRBV5-1 and TRBJ2-5, with TRBD2 identical over 9 bases. This CDR3 region has 16 residues. CDR1 and CDR2 (germline): SGHRS, YFSETQ. V lost 2 bases, J lost 5 bases, and 10 bases stayed unmatched. The CDR3 is CASSFTLLAGSETQYF. The CDR3 bases are TGCGCCAGCAGCTTTACATTGCTAGCGGGAAGTGAGACCCAGTACTTC.

This clonotype has more than one count but fewer than ten. J is TRBJ2-3 and V is TRBV10-3, with no clear D. Deletions cut 3 bases from V and 0 bases from J, with 7 bases between. Germline CDR1 is ENHRY and CDR2 is SYGVKD. This CDR3 region has 14 residues. DNA for the CDR3: TGTGCCATCAGTGAACCTCCTAGCACAGATACGCAGTATTTT. Translated, it gives CAISEPPSTDTQYF.

The chain combines TRBV20-1 with TRBJ2-5, with 10 bases identical to TRBD2. The ends lost 3 bases at V and 4 bases at J; junction bases unmatched: 8. Germline loops: CDR1 DFQATT, CDR2 SNEGSKA (reference sequence). The CDR3 is made up of 15 amino acids. CDR3 residues: CSARLARLAGETQYF. The CDR3 DNA sequence: TGCAGTGCTAGGCTCGCCCGACTAGCGGGAGAGACCCAGTACTTC.

This chain uses TRBV27 with TRBJ2-7; 10 bases are a match to TRBD1. V dropped 4 bases and J dropped 9; count of bases not matched to a gene: 12. The CDR3 has 15 amino acids. Germline V CDR1 and CDR2: MNHEY, SMNVEV (reference sequence). CDR3 bases: TGTGCCAGCAGTTCAAACCGGGACAGGGGTCGAGTGCAGTACTTC. Its protein is CASSSNRDRGRVQYF.

This clonotype occurred a few times. The chain is built from TRBV11-2 and TRBJ1-3, with TRBD1 matching over 9 bases. The trim removed 5 bases at V and 1 base at J, leaving 6 bases unmatched. The germline V gene has CDR1 SGHAT and CDR2 FQNNGV. This CDR3 comprises 16 residues. The CDR3 nucleotides read TGTGCCAGCAGCGCGTTTGGACAGGGGTCTGGAAACACCATATATTTT. Amino acid sequence: CASSAFGQGSGNTIYF. Combining the CDR3 with reference TRBV11-2 and TRBJ1-3 gives the whole variable domain EAGVAQSPRYKIIEKRQSVAFWCNPISGHATLYWYQQILGQGPKLLIQFQNNGVVDDSQLPKDRFSAERLKGVDSTLKIQPAKLEDSAVYLCASSAFGQGSGNTIYFGEGSWLTVV.

V and J are TRBV7-8 and TRBJ2-7; TRBD2 agrees at 16 bases. There are 16 residues in the CDR3. J gave up 7 bases and V 4 bases, and 7 bases lay outside the gene matches. Looked up from germline, CDR1 is SGHVS and CDR2 is FQNEAQ. The CDR3 here is CASSSTGLAGGGEQYF. The CDR3 DNA sequence: TGTGCCAGCAGCTCAACGGGACTAGCGGGAGGGGGAGAGCAGTACTTC. Variable domain in full (rest from reference TRBV7-8 and TRBJ2-7): GAGVSQSPRYKVAKRGQDVALRCDPISGHVSLFWYQQALGQGPEFLTYFQNEAQLDKSGLPSDRFFAERPEGSVSTLKIQRTQQEDSAVYLCASSSTGLAGGGEQYFGPGTRLTVT.

There are a few counts of this clonotype. A read error is likely, as this CDR3 ends without the conserved phenylalanine or tryptophan. This chain connects TRBV7-2 to TRBJ2-7; possible D gene TRBD2, 5 bases. Trimming cost V 4 bases and J 7 bases, with 17 bases left between them. The CDR3 is 14 amino acids. The germline V gene has CDR1 SGHTA and CDR2 FQGNSA. CDR3 sequence (DNA): TGTGCCAGCAGCTCGGGATACGCACCGGCGGAGCAGTACTCC. Translated, it gives CASSSGYAPAEQYS.

This clonotype was observed a single time. The junction departs from the called germline gene at one end, perhaps through a read error. The J gene is TRBJ2-2, the V gene TRBV20-1; D possibly corresponds to TRBD2 (6 bases). The CDR3 covers 16 residues. Looked up from germline, CDR1 is DFQATT and CDR2 is SNEGSKA (reference sequence). The CDR3 DNA is TGCTGTGCTAGAGGCCGAAGACTAGGGGACACCGGGGAGCTGTTTTTT. As protein: CCARGRRLGDTGELFF.

This clonotype turned up a few times. The DNA of the CDR3 is TGTGCCATACTAGGCGGGATACTCGCCAGGGAGACCCAGTACTTC. Translated: CAILGGILARETQYF. V is TRBV7-9 and J is TRBJ2-5, with D maybe TRBD2 (6 bases). This CDR3 region has 15 residues. V dropped 10 bases and J dropped 5 bases, with 23 bases sitting between them. Germline CDR1 reads SEHNR; CDR2 reads FQNEAQ (reference sequence).

The rearrangement links TRBV11-1 to TRBJ2-2; possibly TRBD1 or TRBD2 for D (5 bases each). The V and J ends lost 3 bases and 3 bases respectively, with 8 bases between them. Germline loops: CDR1 SGHAT, CDR2 FQDESV (reference sequence). The CDR3 is 14 amino acids. The CDR3 spells CASSFGGHTGELFF. In DNA, the CDR3 is TGTGCCAGCAGCTTTGGGGGACACACCGGGGAGCTGTTTTTT.

This clonotype was counted a few times. This chain links TRBV7-2 with TRBJ2-7; D might be TRBD1 or TRBD2, each matching 5 bases. Germline V gives CDR1 SGHTA, CDR2 FQGNSA. Trimming left V 1 base short and J 7 bases short, with 23 bases between. The CDR3 consists of 17 residues. CDR3 DNA sequence: TGTGCCAGCAGCTTAGTTTTTTTCGGGACGACGTCCTGGGAGCAGTACTTC. It translates to CASSLVFFGTTSWEQYF.

This clonotype was counted many times. This rearrangement joins TRBV12-3 or TRBV12-4 to TRBJ2-7, with D perhaps matching TRBD1 (6 bases). V was shortened by 8 bases and J by 1 base, with 9 bases between the two germline ends. The CDR3 spans 12 residues. The CDR3 bases are TGTGCCAGCCAGGGGTTATCCTACGAGCAGTACTTC. This gives the protein CASQGLSYEQYF.

V usage is TRBV7-9 and J usage is TRBJ2-7; D not resolved. The CDR3 is made up of 14 amino acids. Germline-derived CDR1 and CDR2 are SEHNR and FQNEAQ (reference sequence). V lost 3 bases, J lost 3 bases, and 12 bases lay in between. DNA of the CDR3: TGTGCCAGCAGCTTCTCTGACCGAAGCTACGAGCAGTACTTC. Its translation: CASSFSDRSYEQYF.

This clonotype showed up just once. The chain recombines TRBV5-1 with TRBJ2-3; D ambiguous. Trimming cost V 2 bases and J 5 bases, with 12 bases left between them. The CDR3 totals 14 residues. Germline V gene sequence: CDR1 SGHRS, CDR2 YFSETQ. CDR3 in DNA: TGCGCCAGCAGCTTACTTTGGACGGAAGATACGCAGTATTTT. It encodes CASSLLWTEDTQYF.

The chain couples TRBV5-1 to TRBJ2-3; D remains ambiguous. This CDR3 comprises 13 residues. Per germline, CDR1 SGHRS and CDR2 YFSETQ. The germline V and J ends were trimmed by 4 bases and 4 bases, with 10 bases remaining between them. In DNA form, the CDR3 reads TGCGCCAGCAGCCCACACCCCGCAGATACGCAGTATTTT. This encodes CASSPHPADTQYF.

The chain couples TRBV20-1 to TRBJ2-3; D ambiguous. CDR1 is DFQATT and CDR2 is SNEGSKA in the germline V gene (reference sequence). V was clipped by 5 bases and J by 7 bases, with 13 bases between them. This CDR3 is 12 amino acids long. CDR3 region: CSAQPSRHTQYF. The CDR3, as DNA: TGCAGTGCTCAGCCATCGAGGCATACGCAGTATTTT.

This clonotype appeared a few times. Mismatch with germline at one junction end may stem from a read error. The chain couples TRBV7-7 to TRBJ1-6; possibly TRBD1 for D (5 bases). The CDR3 covers 17 residues. Germline V gene sequence: CDR1 SSHAT, CDR2 FNYEAQ (reference sequence). CDR3 loop: CASSLREYGKRGSPLHF. CDR3 nucleotides: TGTGCTAGCAGCTTACGGGAGTACGGCAAAAGGGGTTCACCCCTCCACTTT. Full variable domain (missing parts from reference TRBV7-7 and TRBJ1-6): GAGVSQSPRYKVTKRGQDVTLRCDPISSHATLYWYQQALGQGPEFLTYFNYEAQPDKSGLPSDRFSAERPEGSISTLTIQRTEQRDSAMYRCASSLREYGKRGSPLHFGNGTRLTVT.

J is TRBJ2-2 and V is TRBV10-3, with a tentative D call TRBD1 (5 bases). CDR1 and CDR2 from the germline V gene are ENHRY and SYGVKD. V lost 6 bases to trimming and J lost 4 bases, with 9 bases between them. The CDR3 is 13 amino acids. For the CDR3, the DNA is TGTGCCATCAGCCAGGGTGGCACCGGGGAGCTGTTTTTT. This gives the protein CAISQGGTGELFF.

This clonotype was detected a few times. The V call is TRBV5-1, the J call TRBJ2-3; TRBD1 matches at 8 bases. The V gene end was trimmed by 4 bases and the J gene end by 1 base; junction bases not matched to a gene: 5. CDR3 length: 15 amino acids. Germline lookup yields CDR1 SGHRS and CDR2 YFSETQ. This CDR3 reads CASSVGQGRTDTQYF. The DNA of the CDR3 is TGCGCCAGCAGCGTAGGACAGGGACGCACAGATACGCAGTATTTT.

The J gene is TRBJ1-2, the V gene TRBV20-1, with 7 bases that match TRBD1. The CDR3 has 13 amino acids. Germline V gives CDR1 DFQATT, CDR2 SNEGSKA (reference sequence). The ends lost 6 bases at V and 4 bases at J; junction bases unmatched: 8. In nucleotides, the CDR3 is TGCAGTGCGATCAGGGGGGATCGCTATGGCTACACCTTC. It translates to CSAIRGDRYGYTF.

The table lists this clonotype with a count of one. The chain has TRBV7-2 and TRBJ2-7; 7 nucleotides match TRBD1. This CDR3 spans 14 amino acids. Germline V lookup: CDR1 SGHTA, CDR2 FQGNSA. Unmatched junction bases numbered 6, after V lost 4 bases and J lost 3 bases. DNA for the CDR3: TGTGCCAGCAGCTCCCACAGGGGCAACTACGAGCAGTACTTC. This translates into CASSSHRGNYEQYF.

A few counts support this clonotype. The V call is TRBV18, the J call TRBJ2-1; D possibly corresponds to TRBD2 (6 bases). The CDR3 runs to 14 residues. V was cut by 3 bases and J by 7 bases, with 13 bases left in between. Germline CDR1 KGHSH, CDR2 LQKENI. This CDR3 reads CASSPQGGDNEQFF. The CDR3 region has the DNA TGTGCCAGCTCACCTCAGGGCGGGGATAATGAGCAGTTCTTC.

The chain is built from TRBV7-2 and TRBJ2-1, with 9 bases aligning to TRBD2. This CDR3 is built from 15 residues. V shed 5 bases and J 7 bases; nucleotides not matched to a gene: 9. CDR1 SGHTA and CDR2 FQGNSA come from the germline V gene. The CDR3 reads CASSRGRALWNEQFF. The CDR3 nucleotides are TGTGCCAGCAGCCGCGGGAGGGCCCTGTGGAATGAGCAGTTCTTC.

This chain links TRBV5-1 with TRBJ2-1, with D possibly TRBD2 on 5 matching bases. With 2 bases removed from V and 3 bases from J, the gap between germline ends came to 9 bases. The CDR3 runs 14 residues. The germline CDR1 and CDR2 sequences are SGHRS and YFSETQ. This chain's CDR3 is CASSLASYYNEQFF. CDR3 bases: TGCGCCAGCAGCTTAGCTAGCTACTACAATGAGCAGTTCTTC.

This clonotype was counted between two and nine times. The V and J genes are TRBV7-2 and TRBJ2-7; tentative D call: TRBD1 (6 bases). Germline values: CDR1 SGHTA, CDR2 FQGNSA. CDR3 length equals 14 residues. V was shortened by 5 bases and J by 2 bases, with 13 bases between the two germline ends. The CDR3 reads CASSRNRVPYEQYF. In nucleotides, the CDR3 is TGTGCCAGCAGCAGGAACAGGGTACCCTACGAGCAGTACTTC. The variable domain in full, completed from reference TRBV7-2 and TRBJ2-7, reads GAGVSQSPSNKVTEKGKDVELRCDPISGHTALYWYRQSLGQGLEFLIYFQGNSAPDKSGLPSDRFSAERTGGSVSTLTIQRTQQEDSAVYLCASSRNRVPYEQYFGPGTRLTVT.